Ten or more counts support the clone carrying this T cell receptor (beta chain). Its matching antigen is unknown. The data derive from a study of regulatory T cells in long-lasting Graves disease. The CDR3 consists of 12 residues. Germline CDR1 and CDR2: SEHNR and FQNEAQ (reference sequence). Trimming cost V 4 bases and J 4 bases, with 4 bases left between them. Study-level results: TRBV28 was favored in persistent disease, as were TRBJ1-2 and TRBJ2-5. Persistent Graves' patients showed less TCR diversity than newly diagnosed patients showed.

Assembly of TCR beta libraries relied on iRepertoire HTBI primers together with Arm-PCR of CDR3 regions. In the original analysis: Analysis of the samples identified roughly 62 TRBV and 14 TRBJ segments. One entry per CDR3 protein results from TCRdb running MiXCR on the multiplex PCR reads. The V and J calls shown here were made by TCRdb, not taken from the authors' results. There are a few hundred thousand distinct CDR3 sequences in the sample; about 15% occur only once, and approximately 15% lies in the top ten. Time point of the sample: newly diagnosed GD, antithyroid drugs for less than 3 months. With RNA extracted from PBMCs as input, the TCR library was made. The data also belong to a second study, concerning T cells in Graves' hyperthyroidism and ophthalmopathy. This second study says: HTBI primers drove first-round RT-PCR of the TCR CDR3.

This receptor was obtained from a woman aged 45-65 years with Graves disease. The V call is TRBV7-9, the J call TRBJ1-4; D not resolved. This specimen consisted of peripheral blood mononuclear cells (PBMCs), obtained at new diagnosis, from a patient treated with antithyroid drugs. The chain's CDR3 is CASSSGNEKLFF. The DNA of the CDR3 is TGTGCCAGCAGCTCCGGTAATGAAAAACTGTTTTTT.